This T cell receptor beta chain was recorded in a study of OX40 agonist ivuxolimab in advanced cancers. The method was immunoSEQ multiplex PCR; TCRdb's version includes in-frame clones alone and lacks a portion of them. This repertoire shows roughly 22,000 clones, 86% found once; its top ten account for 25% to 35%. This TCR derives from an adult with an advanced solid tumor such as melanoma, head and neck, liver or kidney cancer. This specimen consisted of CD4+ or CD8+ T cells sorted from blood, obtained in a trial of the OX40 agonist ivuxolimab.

CDR3: CASSLRIALAETWLFF. In DNA form, the CDR3 reads TGTGCCAGCAGCTTGCGGATAGCCCTAGCGGAGACTTGGCTGTTTTTT. This sequence joins TRBV11-2 and TRBJ2-2; 7 bases are a match to TRBD2. J was trimmed by 13 bases and V by 3 bases; bases with no gene match: 17. Germline CDR1 reads SGHAT; CDR2 reads FQNNGV. The length of the CDR3 is 16 residues.